The 23 T cell receptor beta chains in this list originate from one sample, sequenced in a study of blood T cell repertoires in COVID-19. Using immunoSEQ multiplex PCR, the repertoire was profiled, and TCRdb retains in-frame clones only, with some absent. The table has approximately 150,000 clones, around 87% seen once; the top ten hold about 10%. The sequenced material came from PBMCs or T cells enriched from blood (not recorded which). These receptors all stem from a man between 60 and 70 years old who had recovered from COVID-19.

The chain links TRBV3-1 (or the pseudogene TRBV3-2) to TRBJ2-7; possibly TRBD1 for D (5 bases). Germline V gene sequence: CDR1 LGHDT, CDR2 YNNKEL (reference sequence). V was clipped by 1 base and J by 1 base, with 8 bases between them. The CDR3 has 14 amino acids. CDR3 DNA sequence: TGTGCCAGCAGCCAAGTCCAGGGATCCTACGAGCAGTACTTC. It yields the protein CASSQVQGSYEQYF.

The rearrangement uses TRBV7-9 and TRBJ1-2; TRBD1 aligns across 8 bases. Germline trimming cut 5 bases from V and 13 bases from J; bases unmatched to any gene: 6. Germline V lookup: CDR1 SEHNR, CDR2 FQNEAQ (reference sequence). The CDR3 totals 11 residues. CDR3 nucleotides: TGTGCCAGCAGCCGAGAGGACAGGGTCACCTTC. It encodes CASSREDRVTF.

The chain has TRBV6-1 and TRBJ2-5; the match to TRBD2 covers 13 bases. Germline CDR1 is MNHNS and CDR2 is SASEGT. This CDR3 is built from 17 residues. V gave up 2 bases and J gave up 1 base; unmatched junction bases: 4. For the CDR3, the DNA is TGTGCCAGCAGTGAAAGGGGACTAGCGGGGCTCCAAGAGACCCAGTACTTC. Its protein is CASSERGLAGLQETQYF.

This clone was counted only a few times. This chain connects TRBV9 to TRBJ1-2; the D is unclear. Germline V lookup: CDR1 SGDLS, CDR2 YYNGEE. V lost 0 bases to trimming and J lost 8 bases, with 11 bases between them. The CDR3 contains 13 residues. The DNA for the CDR3 is TGTGCCAGCAGCGTAGCCGAGTGGGCGGGCTACACCTTC. Its protein product is CASSVAEWAGYTF. Supplemented by reference TRBV9 and TRBJ1-2, the full variable domain reads DSGVTQTPKHLITATGQRVTLRCSPRSGDLSVYWYQQSLDQGLQFLIQYYNGEERAKGNILERFSAQQFPDLHSELNLSSLELGDSALYFCASSVAEWAGYTFGSGTRLTVV.

This clone has a handful of counts. V is TRBV11-3 and J is TRBJ2-7, with D possibly TRBD1 on 6 matching bases. The CDR3 sequence is 14 residues long. Trimming cost V 4 bases and J 2 bases, with 12 bases left between them. Germline CDR1 SGHNT, CDR2 YENEEA. CDR3 nucleotide sequence: TGTGCCAGCAGCTCACGGGACACGACCTACGAGCAGTACTTC. This sequence encodes CASSSRDTTYEQYF.

The chain recombines TRBV19 with TRBJ2-2; no reliable D call. Per germline, CDR1 LNHDA and CDR2 SQIVND (reference sequence). V was pared by 5 bases and J by 6 bases, with 13 bases between. The CDR3 consists of 14 residues. This CDR3 reads CASSRGLDAGELFF. The CDR3, as DNA: TGTGCCAGTAGTCGTGGGCTGGATGCCGGGGAGCTGTTTTTT. Filled out from reference TRBV19 and TRBJ2-2, the complete variable domain reads DGGITQSPKYLFRKEGQNVTLSCEQNLNHDAMYWYRQDPGQGLRLIYYSQIVNDFQKGDIAEGYSVSREKKESFPLTVTSAQKNPTAFYLCASSRGLDAGELFFGEGSRLTVL.

The gene calls are TRBV9 and TRBJ2-3; 9 bases are shared with TRBD1. CDR3 size: 16 residues. Germline V lookup: CDR1 SGDLS, CDR2 YYNGEE. The trim removed 4 bases at V and 4 bases at J, leaving 10 bases unmatched. CDR3 nucleotide sequence: TGTGCCAGCAGCTCCCAGGACAGGGGTGGCCCAGATACGCAGTATTTT. This encodes CASSSQDRGGPDTQYF. The full variable domain, its missing parts supplied by reference TRBV9 and TRBJ2-3, is DSGVTQTPKHLITATGQRVTLRCSPRSGDLSVYWYQQSLDQGLQFLIQYYNGEERAKGNILERFSAQQFPDLHSELNLSSLELGDSALYFCASSSQDRGGPDTQYFGPGTRLTVL.

The rearrangement links TRBV7-6 to TRBJ1-5, with TRBD1 matching 7 bases. Germline V gene sequence: CDR1 SGHVS, CDR2 FNYEAQ. The CDR3 contains 15 residues. V shed 0 bases and J 4 bases; nucleotides not matched to a gene: 3. Here the CDR3 reads CASSLAAGGNQPQHF. In DNA, the CDR3 is TGTGCCAGCAGCTTAGCAGCAGGGGGGAATCAGCCCCAGCATTTT.

The V gene is TRBV11-2, the J gene TRBJ2-5, with TRBD2 matching 13 bases. Germline lookup yields CDR1 SGHAT and CDR2 FQNNGV. V shed 5 bases, J shed 4 bases, and the junction held 4 bases outside the gene matches. The CDR3 sequence is 15 residues long. CDR3 in amino acids: CASSALAGGSETQYF. The CDR3 DNA is TGTGCCAGCAGCGCACTAGCGGGAGGGTCAGAGACCCAGTACTTC.

The V and J genes are TRBV6-5 and TRBJ2-7; the match to TRBD1 covers 7 bases. The germline V gene has CDR1 MNHEY and CDR2 SVGAGI. Germline trimming cut 6 bases from V and 0 bases from J; bases unmatched to any gene: 5. This CDR3 has 14 amino acids. In DNA form, the CDR3 reads TGTGCCAGCAGGGGGACAGCGAGCTCCTACGAGCAGTACTTC. Protein product: CASRGTASSYEQYF.

V is TRBV15 and J is TRBJ1-6; no firm D call. Between the trimmed V and J ends, which lost 2 bases and 5 bases, there was a span of 13 bases. Germline-derived CDR1 and CDR2 are LNHNV and YYDKDF (reference sequence). The CDR3 runs 16 residues. Here the CDR3 DNA reads TGTGCCACCAGCAGACACCGGGTAGCAGATAATTCACCCCTCCACTTT. As protein: CATSRHRVADNSPLHF.

The rearrangement joins TRBV5-5 to TRBJ2-4; tentatively, D is TRBD2 (5 bases). Germline lookup yields CDR1 SGHKS and CDR2 YYEKEE (reference sequence). The V gene lost 4 bases and the J gene lost 0 bases, with 11 bases spanning the gap. The CDR3 has 15 residues. This chain's CDR3 is CASSVSGLAKNIQYF. CDR3 bases: TGTGCCAGCAGCGTCAGCGGACTAGCCAAAAACATTCAGTACTTC.

V usage is TRBV12-3 or TRBV12-4 and J usage is TRBJ1-5; 8 positions match TRBD1. V shed 5 bases and J 7 bases; nucleotides not matched to a gene: 4. The CDR3 consists of 13 residues. The DNA for the CDR3 is TGTGCCAGCAGTCCAGGGGGCGGCCAGCCCCAGCATTTT. Protein product: CASSPGGGQPQHF.

The rearrangement links TRBV6-2 or TRBV6-3 to TRBJ1-5, with D possibly matching TRBD1 (6 bases). Germline lookup yields CDR1 MNHEY and CDR2 SVGEGT. Trimming stripped 5 bases from V and 3 bases from J, with 17 bases between. The CDR3 covers 16 residues. The CDR3 DNA reads TGTGCCAGCAGTCTCCGGACAGAAGGGATCAATCAGCCCCAGCATTTT. Translated: CASSLRTEGINQPQHF.

This chain links TRBV29-1 with TRBJ2-7, with a tentative D call TRBD1 (5 bases). The CDR3 covers 11 residues. Trimming took 4 bases from V and 4 from J, leaving 8 bases between them. Germline lookup yields CDR1 SQVTM and CDR2 ANQGSEA. DNA for the CDR3: TGCAGCGTTGGTAGGGGATACGAGCAGTACTTC. Its translation: CSVGRGYEQYF.

The gene calls are TRBV9 and TRBJ2-5, with 9 bases matching TRBD2. From germline, CDR1 is SGDLS and CDR2 YYNGEE. The junction had 8 bases not matched to a gene; V was cut back by 6 bases and J by 2 bases. The CDR3 runs to 15 residues. The CDR3 coding sequence is TGTGCCAGCACCCGTAGACTAGCGGAACAAGAGACCCAGTACTTC. Translating gives CASTRRLAEQETQYF.

In DNA, the CDR3 is TGTGCCAGCAGCCAATCCGCCCCACTCTCTGGAAACACCATATATTTT. Translated, it gives CASSQSAPLSGNTIYF. V usage is TRBV3-1 (or the pseudogene TRBV3-2) and J usage is TRBJ1-3, with no clear D. Germline V gene sequence: CDR1 LGHDT, CDR2 YNNKEL (reference sequence). Trimming left V 2 bases short and J 0 bases short, with 11 bases between. The CDR3 runs 16 residues.

In DNA, the CDR3 is TGTGCCATCAGGGGGACAGGGGGCCGGGAAGTTCCCCTCCACTTT. Residues: CAIRGTGGREVPLHF. The gene calls are TRBV10-3 and TRBJ1-6, with 12 bases lining up with TRBD1. The CDR3 totals 15 residues. Germline V gene data show CDR1 as ENHRY and CDR2 as SYGVKD. With V trimmed by 6 bases and J by 13 bases, 10 bases remained unmatched.

For the CDR3, the DNA is TGTGCCAGCAGTATCTCCCGGGACACTGAAGCTTTCTTT. It specifies CASSISRDTEAFF. The gene calls are TRBV12-3 or TRBV12-4 and TRBJ1-1; D is ambiguous. This CDR3 is 13 amino acids long. Between the trimmed V and J ends, which lost 5 bases and 3 bases, there was a span of 10 bases.

DNA of the CDR3: TGTGCCACCAACTTCAGGGCCTCCGCTTTCTTT. Protein product: CATNFRASAFF. V usage is TRBV28 and J usage is TRBJ1-1; the D gene is possibly TRBD1 (5 bases). This CDR3 region has 11 residues. Per germline, CDR1 MDHEN and CDR2 SYDVKM. The V end was cut by 10 bases, the J end by 11 bases, with 17 bases between.

The chain uses TRBV4-1 and TRBJ1-5; TRBD1 matches at 11 bases. The J segment lost 0 bases and the V segment lost 8 bases, leaving 6 bases of the junction unmatched. CDR3 size: 16 residues. Germline V CDR1 and CDR2: MGHRA, YSYEKL. The CDR3 coding sequence is TGCGCCAGCGGACAGGGGGCCCTTTATAGCAATCAGCCCCAGCATTTT. This encodes CASGQGALYSNQPQHF.

The chain uses TRBV27 and TRBJ2-7, with TRBD1 as a possible D gene (5 bases). Trimming took off 5 bases at V and 2 bases at J, with 10 bases between the two ends. The CDR3 runs 13 residues. CDR1 is MNHEY and CDR2 is SMNVEV in the germline V gene (reference sequence). CDR3: CASSADRAYEQYF. In DNA form, the CDR3 reads TGTGCCAGCAGTGCAGACAGAGCCTACGAGCAGTACTTC.

This clone was seen once. This chain links TRBV5-1 with TRBJ2-5, with D maybe TRBD2 (6 bases). This CDR3 has 14 residues. V lost 3 bases and J 2 bases, leaving 11 bases between the germline ends. The germline V gene encodes CDR1 SGHRS and CDR2 YFSETQ. This CDR3 is CASSSDGGQETQYF. DNA for the CDR3: TGCGCCAGCAGCTCCGATGGGGGGCAAGAGACCCAGTACTTC.